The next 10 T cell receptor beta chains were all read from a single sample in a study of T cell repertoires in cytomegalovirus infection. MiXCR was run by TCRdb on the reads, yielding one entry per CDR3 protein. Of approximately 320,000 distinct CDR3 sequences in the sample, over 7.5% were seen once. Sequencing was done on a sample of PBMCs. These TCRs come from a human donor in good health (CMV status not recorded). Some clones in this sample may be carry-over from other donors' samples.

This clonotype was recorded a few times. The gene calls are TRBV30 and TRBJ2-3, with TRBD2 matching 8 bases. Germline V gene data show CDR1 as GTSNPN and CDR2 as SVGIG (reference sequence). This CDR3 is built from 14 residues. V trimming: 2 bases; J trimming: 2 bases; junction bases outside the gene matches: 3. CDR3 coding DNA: TGTGCCTGGAGTAATAGCGGGACCACAGATACGCAGTATTTT. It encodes CAWSNSGTTDTQYF.

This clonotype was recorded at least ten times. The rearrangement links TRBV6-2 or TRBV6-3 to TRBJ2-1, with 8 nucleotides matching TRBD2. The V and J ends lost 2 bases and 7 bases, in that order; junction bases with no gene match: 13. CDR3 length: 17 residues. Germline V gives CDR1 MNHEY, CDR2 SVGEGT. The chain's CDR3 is CASSYTHGGADENEQFF. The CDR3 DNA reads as TGTGCCAGCAGTTACACCCACGGGGGGGCCGATGAAAATGAGCAGTTCTTC.

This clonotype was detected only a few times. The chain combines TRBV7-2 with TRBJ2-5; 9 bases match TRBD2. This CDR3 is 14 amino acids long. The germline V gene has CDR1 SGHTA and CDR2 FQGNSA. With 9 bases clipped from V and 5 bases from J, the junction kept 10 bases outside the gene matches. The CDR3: CASLQRGARETQYF. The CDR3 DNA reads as TGTGCCAGTCTTCAGCGGGGGGCGAGGGAGACCCAGTACTTC.

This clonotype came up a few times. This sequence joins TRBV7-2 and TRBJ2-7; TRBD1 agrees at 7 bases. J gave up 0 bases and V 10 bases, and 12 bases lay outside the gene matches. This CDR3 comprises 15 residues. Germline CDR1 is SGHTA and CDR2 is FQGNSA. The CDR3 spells CATTGGTATSYEQYF. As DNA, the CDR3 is TGTGCCACCACTGGTGGGACAGCGACCTCCTACGAGCAGTACTTC. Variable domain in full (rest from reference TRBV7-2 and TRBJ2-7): GAGVSQSPSNKVTEKGKDVELRCDPISGHTALYWYRQSLGQGLEFLIYFQGNSAPDKSGLPSDRFSAERTGGSVSTLTIQRTQQEDSAVYLCATTGGTATSYEQYFGPGTRLTVT.

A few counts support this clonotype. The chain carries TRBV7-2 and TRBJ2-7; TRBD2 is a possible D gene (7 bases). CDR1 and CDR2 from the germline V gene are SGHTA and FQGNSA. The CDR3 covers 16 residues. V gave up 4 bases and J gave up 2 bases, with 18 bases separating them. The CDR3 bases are TGTGCCAGCAGCTCAGGGGTGAGCGGGGCCCCCTACGAGCAGTACTTC. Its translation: CASSSGVSGAPYEQYF.

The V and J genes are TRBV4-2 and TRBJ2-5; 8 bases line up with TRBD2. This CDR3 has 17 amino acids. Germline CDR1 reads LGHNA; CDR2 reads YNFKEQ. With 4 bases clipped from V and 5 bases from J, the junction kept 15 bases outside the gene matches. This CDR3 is CASSLPRGGGTEETQYF. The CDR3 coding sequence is TGTGCCAGCAGCCTCCCGAGAGGCGGGGGGACGGAGGAGACCCAGTACTTC.

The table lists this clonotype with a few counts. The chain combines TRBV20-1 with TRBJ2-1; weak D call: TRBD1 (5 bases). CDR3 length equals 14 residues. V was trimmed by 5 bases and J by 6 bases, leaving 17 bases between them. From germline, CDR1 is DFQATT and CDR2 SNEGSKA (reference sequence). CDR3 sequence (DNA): TGCAGTGCTCAGGGCCCTCCCTCGAGCAATGAGCAGTTCTTC. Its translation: CSAQGPPSSNEQFF.

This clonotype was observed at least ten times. CDR3 region: CASSLGLAAGELFF. CDR3 DNA sequence: TGTGCCAGCAGCCTGGGACTAGCGGCCGGGGAGCTGTTTTTT. This chain links TRBV7-2 with TRBJ2-2, with TRBD2 matching over 11 bases. The germline V gene encodes CDR1 SGHTA and CDR2 FQGNSA. The ends lost 5 bases at V and 6 bases at J; junction bases unmatched: 2. CDR3 length equals 14 residues.

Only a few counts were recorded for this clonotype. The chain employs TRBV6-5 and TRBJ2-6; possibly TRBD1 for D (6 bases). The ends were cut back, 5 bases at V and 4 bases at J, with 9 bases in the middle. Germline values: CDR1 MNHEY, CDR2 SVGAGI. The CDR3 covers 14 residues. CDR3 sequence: CASSLTGGANVLTF. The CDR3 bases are TGTGCCAGCAGTCTAACAGGGGGGGCCAACGTCCTGACTTTC.

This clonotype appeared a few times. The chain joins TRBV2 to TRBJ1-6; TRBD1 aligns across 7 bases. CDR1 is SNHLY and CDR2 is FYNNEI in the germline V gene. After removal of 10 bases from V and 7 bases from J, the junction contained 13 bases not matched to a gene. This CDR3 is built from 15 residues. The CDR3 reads CATLLATGLNSPLHF. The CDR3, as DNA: TGTGCCACCCTCCTCGCGACAGGGCTGAATTCACCCCTCCACTTT.